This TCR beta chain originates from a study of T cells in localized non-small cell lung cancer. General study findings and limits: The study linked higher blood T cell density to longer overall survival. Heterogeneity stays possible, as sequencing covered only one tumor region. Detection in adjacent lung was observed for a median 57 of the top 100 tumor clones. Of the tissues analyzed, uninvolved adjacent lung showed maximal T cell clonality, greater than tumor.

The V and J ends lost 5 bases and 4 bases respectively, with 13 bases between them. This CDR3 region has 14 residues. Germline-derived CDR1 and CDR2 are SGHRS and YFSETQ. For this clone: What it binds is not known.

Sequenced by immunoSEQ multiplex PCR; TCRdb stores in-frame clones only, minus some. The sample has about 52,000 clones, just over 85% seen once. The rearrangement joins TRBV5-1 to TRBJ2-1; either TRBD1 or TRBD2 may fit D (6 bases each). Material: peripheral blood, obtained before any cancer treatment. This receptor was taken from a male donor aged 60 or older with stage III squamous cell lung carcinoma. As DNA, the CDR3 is TGCGCCAGCAGTAGGGGGGTCGGGTACAATGAGCAGTTCTTC. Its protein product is CASSRGVGYNEQFF.